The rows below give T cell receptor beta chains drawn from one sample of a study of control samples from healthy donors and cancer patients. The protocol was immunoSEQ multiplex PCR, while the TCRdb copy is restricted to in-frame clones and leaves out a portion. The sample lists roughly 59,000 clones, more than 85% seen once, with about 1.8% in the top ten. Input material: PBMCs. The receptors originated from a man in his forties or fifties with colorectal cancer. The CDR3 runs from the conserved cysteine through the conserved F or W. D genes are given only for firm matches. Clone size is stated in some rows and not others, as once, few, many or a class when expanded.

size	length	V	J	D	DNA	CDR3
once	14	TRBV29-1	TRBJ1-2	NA	TGCAGCGTTGAAGCCCCGGACCAGGCCCGAGGCTACACCTTC	CSVEAPDQARGYTF
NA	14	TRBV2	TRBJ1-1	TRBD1	TGTGCCAGCAGTGAACAGGGGGCCCACACTGAAGCTTTCTTT	CASSEQGAHTEAFF
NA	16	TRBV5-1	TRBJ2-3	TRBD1	TGCGCCAGCAGCTCCGGGGACAGGGAATTCACAGATACGCAGTATTTT	CASSSGDREFTDTQYF
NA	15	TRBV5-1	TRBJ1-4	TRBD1	TGCGCCAGCAGCTTGGCGGGGACAGGGCTCGAAAAACTGTTTTTT	CASSLAGTGLEKLFF
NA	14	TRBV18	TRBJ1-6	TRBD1	TGTGCCAGCTCATCGACAGGGTATAATTCACCCCTCCACTTT	CASSSTGYNSPLHF
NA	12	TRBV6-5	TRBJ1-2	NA	TGTGCCAGCGGGGAGGGGAACTATGGCTACACCTTC	CASGEGNYGYTF
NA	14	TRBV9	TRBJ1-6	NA	TGTGCCAGCAGCCCCGGGACGGTAAATTCACCCCTCCACTTT	CASSPGTVNSPLHF
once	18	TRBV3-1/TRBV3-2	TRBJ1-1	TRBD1	TGTGCCAGCAGCCAAGAGAACAGGGGGTACCGAATGAACACTGAAGCTTTCTTT	CASSQENRGYRMNTEAFF
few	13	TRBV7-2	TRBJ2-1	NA	TGTGCCAGCAGCTTGGGGGGACGCAATGAGCAGTTCTTC	CASSLGGRNEQFF
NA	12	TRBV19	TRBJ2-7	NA	TGTGCCAGCAGTACAGGAGGCTACGAGCAGTACTTC	CASSTGGYEQYF
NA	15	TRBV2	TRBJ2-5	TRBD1	TGTGCCAGCAGTGTGGACAGGGGTTGGCGAGAGACCCAGTACTTC	CASSVDRGWRETQYF
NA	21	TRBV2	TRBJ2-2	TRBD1	TGTGCCAGCAGTGAAAGTATACTTGGGACAGGGGCTTTCGTGAACACCGGGGAGCTGTTTTTT	CASSESILGTGAFVNTGELFF
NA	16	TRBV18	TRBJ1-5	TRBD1	TGTGCCAGCTCACCCGAGTCCGGGACAGTAAATCAGCCCCAGCATTTT	CASSPESGTVNQPQHF
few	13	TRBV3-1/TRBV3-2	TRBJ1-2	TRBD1	TGTGCCAGCAGCCAACTCACAGGGGTCGGCTACACCTTC	CASSQLTGVGYTF
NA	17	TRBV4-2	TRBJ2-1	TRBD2	TGTGCCAGCAGCCATGGGACTAGCGGGGGCGGTATGGATGAGCAGTTCTTC	CASSHGTSGGGMDEQFF
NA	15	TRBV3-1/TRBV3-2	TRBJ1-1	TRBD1	TGTGCCAGCAGCCCTAGGACAGGGGGAACCCCTGAAGCTTTCTTT	CASSPRTGGTPEAFF
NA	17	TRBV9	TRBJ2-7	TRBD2	TGTGCCAGCAGCGTAGGTCCTAGCGGGGGGGCCATATACGAGCAGTACTTC	CASSVGPSGGAIYEQYF
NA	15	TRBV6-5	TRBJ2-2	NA	TGTGCCAGCATGGGGAGTACCTGGAACACCGGGGAGCTGTTTTTT	CASMGSTWNTGELFF
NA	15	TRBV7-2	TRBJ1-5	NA	TGTGCCAGCAGCTTAACCCCAGTCTCCAATCAGCCCCAGCATTTT	CASSLTPVSNQPQHF
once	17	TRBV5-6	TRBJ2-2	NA	TGTGCCAGCAGCTTGAGGGGGGGCACCCCGAACACCGGGGAGCTGTTTTTT	CASSLRGGTPNTGELFF
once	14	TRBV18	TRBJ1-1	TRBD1	TGTGCCAGCTCACCACGACAGGGGAACACTGAAGCTTTCTTT	CASSPRQGNTEAFF
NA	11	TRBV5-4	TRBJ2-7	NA	TGTGCCAGCAGCTCCTACTACGAGCAGTACTTC	CASSSYYEQYF
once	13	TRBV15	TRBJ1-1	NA	TGTGCCACCAGCAGAGATGTGCGGACTGAAGCTTTCTTT	CATSRDVRTEAFF
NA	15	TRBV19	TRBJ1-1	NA	TGTGCCAGTAGTATTGAGCAGGGCATGAACACTGAAGCTTTCTTT	CASSIEQGMNTEAFF
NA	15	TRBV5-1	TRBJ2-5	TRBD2	TGCGCCAGCAGCTTGGCGGGGGGGGTCCAAGAGACCCAGTACTTC	CASSLAGGVQETQYF
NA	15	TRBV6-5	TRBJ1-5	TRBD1	TGTGCCAGCGGTAAGGGGACAGGGACGAATCAGCCCCAGCATTTT	CASGKGTGTNQPQHF
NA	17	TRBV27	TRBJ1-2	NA	TGTGCCAGCAGTTCGTACCGGTTCGAAGGGACCGCGGCTGGCTACACCTTC	CASSSYRFEGTAAGYTF
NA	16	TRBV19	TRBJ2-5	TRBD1	TGTGCCAGTAGTAACCTGGGACAGGGGGTGAAAGAGACCCAGTACTTC	CASSNLGQGVKETQYF
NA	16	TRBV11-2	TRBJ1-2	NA	TGTGCCAGCAGCTTAGATTGGAGCGGGGGGCAAGGTGGCTACACCTTC	CASSLDWSGGQGGYTF
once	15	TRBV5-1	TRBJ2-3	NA	TGCGCCAGCAGCTTGACAGTCACGGCGGGGGATACGCAGTATTTT	CASSLTVTAGDTQYF
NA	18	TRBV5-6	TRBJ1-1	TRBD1	TGTGCCAGCAGCTCCGGGACAGGGGCCAAAAGGATGAACACTGAAGCTTTCTTT	CASSSGTGAKRMNTEAFF
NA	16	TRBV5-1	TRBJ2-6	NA	TGCGCCAGCAGACCGAGGCAGGGCTCTGGGGCCAACGTCCTGACTTTC	CASRPRQGSGANVLTF
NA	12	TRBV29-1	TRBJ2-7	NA	TGCAGCGTTGGGGGAGGCAGCTACGAGCAGTACTTC	CSVGGGSYEQYF
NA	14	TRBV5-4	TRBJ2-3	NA	TGTGCCAGCAGGGGGGGGCCGGACACAGATACGCAGTATTTT	CASRGGPDTDTQYF
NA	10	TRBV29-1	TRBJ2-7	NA	TGCAGCGTTGCTACGTACGAGCAGTACTTC	CSVATYEQYF
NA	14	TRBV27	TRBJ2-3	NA	TGTGCCAGCAGTTCTATGGGGGTGGCAGATACGCAGTATTTT	CASSSMGVADTQYF
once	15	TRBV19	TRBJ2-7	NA	TGTGCCAGTAGTATATCCGACGGCTACTCCTACGAGCAGTACTTC	CASSISDGYSYEQYF
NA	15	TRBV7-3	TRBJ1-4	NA	TGTGCCAGCAGCTTAGGCTCCGGAACTAATGAAAAACTGTTTTTT	CASSLGSGTNEKLFF
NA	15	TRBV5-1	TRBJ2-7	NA	TGCGCCAGCAGCGGGGGACACTCGGGCGTTAACGAGCAGTACTTC	CASSGGHSGVNEQYF
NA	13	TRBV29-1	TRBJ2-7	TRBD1	TGCAGCGTTTCCGGACAGGGTGGGGTCGAGCAGTACTTC	CSVSGQGGVEQYF
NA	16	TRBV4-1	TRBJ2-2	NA	TGCGCCAGCAGCGGACGTACAGAAGCGAACACCGGGGAGCTGTTTTTT	CASSGRTEANTGELFF
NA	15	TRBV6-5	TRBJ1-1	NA	TGTGCCAGCAGTTACTGGGGACTACAGAACACTGAAGCTTTCTTT	CASSYWGLQNTEAFF
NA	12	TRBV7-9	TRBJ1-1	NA	TGTGCCAGCAGCTTCGAACAGAAAGGGGCTTTCTTT	CASSFEQKGAFF
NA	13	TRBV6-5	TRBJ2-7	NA	TGTGCCAGCAGCATCTCGACAGACTACGAGCAGTACTTC	CASSISTDYEQYF
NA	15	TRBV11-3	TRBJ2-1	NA	TGTGCCAGCAGCTTAGATCTAAACTCCTACAATGAGCAGTTCTTC	CASSLDLNSYNEQFF
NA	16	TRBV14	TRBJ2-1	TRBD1	TGTGCCAGCAGCTCCGCGGCAGGACAGGTGTACAATGAGCAGTTCTTC	CASSSAAGQVYNEQFF